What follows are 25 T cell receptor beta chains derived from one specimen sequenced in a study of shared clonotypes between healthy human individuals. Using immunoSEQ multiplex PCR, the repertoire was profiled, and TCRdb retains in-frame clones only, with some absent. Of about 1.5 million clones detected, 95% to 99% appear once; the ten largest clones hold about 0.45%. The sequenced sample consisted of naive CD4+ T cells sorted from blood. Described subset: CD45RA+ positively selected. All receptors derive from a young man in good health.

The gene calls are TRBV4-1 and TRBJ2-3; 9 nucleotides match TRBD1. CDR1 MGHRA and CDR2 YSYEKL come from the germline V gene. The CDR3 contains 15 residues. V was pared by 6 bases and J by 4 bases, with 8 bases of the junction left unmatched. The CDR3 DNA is TGCGCCAGCAGGCGGACAGGGGTTTGGGCAGATACGCAGTATTTT. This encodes CASRRTGVWADTQYF.

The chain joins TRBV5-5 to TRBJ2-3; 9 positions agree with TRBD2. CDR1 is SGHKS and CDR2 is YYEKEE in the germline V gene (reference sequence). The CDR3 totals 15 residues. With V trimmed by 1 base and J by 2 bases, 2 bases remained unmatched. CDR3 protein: CASSLLAGYTDTQYF. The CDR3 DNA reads TGTGCCAGCAGCTTGCTAGCGGGATACACAGATACGCAGTATTTT.

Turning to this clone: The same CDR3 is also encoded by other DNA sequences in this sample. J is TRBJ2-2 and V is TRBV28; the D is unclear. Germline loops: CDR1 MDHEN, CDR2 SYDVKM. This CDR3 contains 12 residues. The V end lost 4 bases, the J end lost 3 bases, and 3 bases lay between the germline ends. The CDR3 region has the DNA TGTGCCAGCAGTTCCTACACCGGGGAGCTGTTTTTT. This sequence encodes CASSSYTGELFF.

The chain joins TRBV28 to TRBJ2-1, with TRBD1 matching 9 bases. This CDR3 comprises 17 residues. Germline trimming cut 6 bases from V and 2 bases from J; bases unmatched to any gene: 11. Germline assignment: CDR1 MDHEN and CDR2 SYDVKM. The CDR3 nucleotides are TGTGCCAGCAGCCAAAACAGGGGGCTAAGACCCTACAATGAGCAGTTCTTC. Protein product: CASSQNRGLRPYNEQFF.

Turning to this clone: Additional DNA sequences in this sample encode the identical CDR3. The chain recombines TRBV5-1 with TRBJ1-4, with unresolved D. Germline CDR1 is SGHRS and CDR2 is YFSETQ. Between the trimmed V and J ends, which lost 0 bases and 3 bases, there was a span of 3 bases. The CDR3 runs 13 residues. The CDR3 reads CASSLGSNEKLFF. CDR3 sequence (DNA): TGCGCCAGCAGCTTGGGCTCTAATGAAAAACTGTTTTTT. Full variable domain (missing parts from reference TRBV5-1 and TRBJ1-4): KAGVTQTPRYLIKTRGQQVTLSCSPISGHRSVSWYQQTPGQGLQFLFEYFSETQRNKGNFPGRFSGRQFSNSRSEMNVSTLELGDSALYLCASSLGSNEKLFFGSGTQLSVL.

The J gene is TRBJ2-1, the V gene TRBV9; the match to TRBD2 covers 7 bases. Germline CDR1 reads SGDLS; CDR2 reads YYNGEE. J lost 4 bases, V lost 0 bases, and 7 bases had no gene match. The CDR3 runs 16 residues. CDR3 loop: CASSVVGRGAYNEQFF. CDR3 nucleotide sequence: TGTGCCAGCAGCGTAGTGGGGAGGGGAGCATACAATGAGCAGTTCTTC.

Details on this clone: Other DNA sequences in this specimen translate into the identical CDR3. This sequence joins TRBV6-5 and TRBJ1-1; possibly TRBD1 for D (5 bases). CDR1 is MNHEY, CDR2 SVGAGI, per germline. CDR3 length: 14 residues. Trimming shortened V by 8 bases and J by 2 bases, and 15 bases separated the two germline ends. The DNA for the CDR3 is TGTGCCAGCTCCCTGAGACAGCCTAACACTGAAGCTTTCTTT. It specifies CASSLRQPNTEAFF.

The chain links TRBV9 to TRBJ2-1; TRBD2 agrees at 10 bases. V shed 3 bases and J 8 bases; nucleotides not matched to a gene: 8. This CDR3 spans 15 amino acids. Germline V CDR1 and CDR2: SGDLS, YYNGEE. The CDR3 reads CASSALAGVVDEQFF. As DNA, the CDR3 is TGTGCCAGCAGCGCGCTAGCGGGAGTAGTCGATGAGCAGTTCTTC.

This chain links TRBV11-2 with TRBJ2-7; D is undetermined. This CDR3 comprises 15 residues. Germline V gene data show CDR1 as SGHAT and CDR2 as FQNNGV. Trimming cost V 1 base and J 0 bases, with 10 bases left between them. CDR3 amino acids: CASSLVPDVSYEQYF. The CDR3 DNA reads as TGTGCCAGCAGCTTAGTTCCGGACGTCTCCTACGAGCAGTACTTC.

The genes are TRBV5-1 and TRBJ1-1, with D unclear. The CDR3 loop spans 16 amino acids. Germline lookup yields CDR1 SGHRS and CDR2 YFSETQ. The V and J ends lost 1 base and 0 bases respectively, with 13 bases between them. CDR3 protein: CASSLSTGSMNTEAFF. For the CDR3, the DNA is TGCGCCAGCAGCTTGTCGACCGGTTCAATGAACACTGAAGCTTTCTTT.

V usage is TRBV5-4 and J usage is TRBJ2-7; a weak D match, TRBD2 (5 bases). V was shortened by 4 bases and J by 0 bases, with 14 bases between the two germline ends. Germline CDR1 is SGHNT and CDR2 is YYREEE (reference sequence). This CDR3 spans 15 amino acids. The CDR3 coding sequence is TGTGCCAGCAGCCGGAGGTCGGGTAACTCCTACGAGCAGTACTTC. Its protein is CASSRRSGNSYEQYF.

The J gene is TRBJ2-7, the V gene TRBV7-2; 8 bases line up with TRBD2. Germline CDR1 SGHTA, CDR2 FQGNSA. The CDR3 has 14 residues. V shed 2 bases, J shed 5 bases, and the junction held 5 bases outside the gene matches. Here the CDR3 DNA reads TGTGCCAGCAGCTTAATTACTAGCGGCAACGAGCAGTACTTC. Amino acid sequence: CASSLITSGNEQYF. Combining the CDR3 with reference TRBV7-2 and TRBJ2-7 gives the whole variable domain GAGVSQSPSNKVTEKGKDVELRCDPISGHTALYWYRQSLGQGLEFLIYFQGNSAPDKSGLPSDRFSAERTGGSVSTLTIQRTQQEDSAVYLCASSLITSGNEQYFGPGTRLTVT.

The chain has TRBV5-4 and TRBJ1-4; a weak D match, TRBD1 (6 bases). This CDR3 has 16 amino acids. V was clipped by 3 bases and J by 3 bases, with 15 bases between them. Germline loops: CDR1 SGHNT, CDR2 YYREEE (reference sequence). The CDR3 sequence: CASSSTQGAANEKLFF. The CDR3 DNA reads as TGTGCCAGCAGCTCTACACAGGGAGCGGCTAATGAAAAACTGTTTTTT.

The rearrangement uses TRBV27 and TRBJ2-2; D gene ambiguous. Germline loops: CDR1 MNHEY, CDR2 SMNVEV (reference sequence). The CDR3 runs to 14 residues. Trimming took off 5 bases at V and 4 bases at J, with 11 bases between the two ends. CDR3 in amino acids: CASSPTTPTGELFF. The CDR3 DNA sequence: TGTGCCAGCAGTCCCACCACTCCCACCGGGGAGCTGTTTTTT.

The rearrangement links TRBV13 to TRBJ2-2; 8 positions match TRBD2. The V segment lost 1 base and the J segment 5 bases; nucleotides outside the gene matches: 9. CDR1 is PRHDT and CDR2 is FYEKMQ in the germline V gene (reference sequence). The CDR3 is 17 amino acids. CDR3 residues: CASSLESGTSKTGELFF. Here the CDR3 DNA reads TGTGCCAGCAGCTTAGAGTCTGGGACTAGTAAGACCGGGGAGCTGTTTTTT. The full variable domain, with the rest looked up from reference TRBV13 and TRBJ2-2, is AAGVIQSPRHLIKEKRETATLKCYPIPRHDTVYWYQQGPGQDPQFLISFYEKMQSDKGSIPDRFSAQQFSDYHSELNMSSLELGDSALYFCASSLESGTSKTGELFFGEGSRLTVL.

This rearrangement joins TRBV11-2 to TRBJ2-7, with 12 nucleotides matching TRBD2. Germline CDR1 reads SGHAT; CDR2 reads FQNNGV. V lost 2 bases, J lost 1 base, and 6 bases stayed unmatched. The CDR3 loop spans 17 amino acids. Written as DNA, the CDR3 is TGTGCCAGCAGCTTACAGGGTCTAGCGGGAGGGTCCTACGAGCAGTACTTC. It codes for CASSLQGLAGGSYEQYF.

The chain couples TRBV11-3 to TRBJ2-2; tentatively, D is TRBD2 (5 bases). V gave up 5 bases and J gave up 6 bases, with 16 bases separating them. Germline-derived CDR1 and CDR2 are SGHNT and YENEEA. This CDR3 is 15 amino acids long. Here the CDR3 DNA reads TGTGCCAGCAGCCCCCGGGCCGAGGGTTCCGGGGAGCTGTTTTTT. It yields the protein CASSPRAEGSGELFF.

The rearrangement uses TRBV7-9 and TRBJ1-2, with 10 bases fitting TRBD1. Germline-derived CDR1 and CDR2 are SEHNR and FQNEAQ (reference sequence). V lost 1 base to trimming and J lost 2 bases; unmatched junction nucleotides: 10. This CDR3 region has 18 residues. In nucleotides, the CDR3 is TGTGCCAGCAGCTTAGACCGGGACAGGGGACTTTTCAACTATGGCTACACCTTC. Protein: CASSLDRDRGLFNYGYTF.

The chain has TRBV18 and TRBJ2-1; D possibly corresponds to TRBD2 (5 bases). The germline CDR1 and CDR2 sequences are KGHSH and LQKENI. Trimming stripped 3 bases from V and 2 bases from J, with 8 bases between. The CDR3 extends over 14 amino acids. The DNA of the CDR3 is TGTGCCAGCTCACCTCGGGAACCCTACAATGAGCAGTTCTTC. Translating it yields CASSPREPYNEQFF.

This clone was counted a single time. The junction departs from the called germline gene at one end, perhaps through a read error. The CDR3 DNA follows: TGTGCCAGCAACCGGGACAGCCCCGACACAAATACGCAGTATTTT. Its protein is CASNRDSPDTNTQYF. The V call is TRBV6-1, the J call TRBJ2-3; 7 bases map to TRBD1. Per germline, CDR1 MNHNS and CDR2 SASEGT. This CDR3 is built from 15 residues.

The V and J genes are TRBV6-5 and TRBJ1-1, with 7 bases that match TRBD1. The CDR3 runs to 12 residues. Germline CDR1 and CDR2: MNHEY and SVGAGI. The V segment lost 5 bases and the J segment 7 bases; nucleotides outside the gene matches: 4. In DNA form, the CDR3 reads TGTGCCAGCAGTAGACAGGGCTATGAAGCTTTCTTT. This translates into CASSRQGYEAFF.

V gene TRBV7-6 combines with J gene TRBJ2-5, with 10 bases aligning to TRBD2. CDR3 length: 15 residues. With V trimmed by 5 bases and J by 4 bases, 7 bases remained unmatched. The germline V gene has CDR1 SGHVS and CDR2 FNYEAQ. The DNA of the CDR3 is TGTGCCAGCAGCCTTCTAGCGGGAGCATTAGAGACCCAGTACTTC. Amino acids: CASSLLAGALETQYF.

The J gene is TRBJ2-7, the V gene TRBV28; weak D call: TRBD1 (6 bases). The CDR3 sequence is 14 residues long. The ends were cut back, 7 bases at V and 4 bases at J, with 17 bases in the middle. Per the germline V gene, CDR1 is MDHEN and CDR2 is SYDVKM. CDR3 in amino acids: CASIGQRNRYEQYF. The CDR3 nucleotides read TGTGCCAGCATCGGACAGAGAAATCGGTACGAGCAGTACTTC.

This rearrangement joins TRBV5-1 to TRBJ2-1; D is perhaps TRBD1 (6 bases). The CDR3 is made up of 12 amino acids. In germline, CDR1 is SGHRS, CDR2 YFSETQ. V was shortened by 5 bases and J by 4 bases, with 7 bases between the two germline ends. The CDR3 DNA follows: TGCGCCAGCAGAGACAGGTACAATGAGCAGTTCTTC. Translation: CASRDRYNEQFF. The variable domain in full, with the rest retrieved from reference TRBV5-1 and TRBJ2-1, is KAGVTQTPRYLIKTRGQQVTLSCSPISGHRSVSWYQQTPGQGLQFLFEYFSETQRNKGNFPGRFSGRQFSNSRSEMNVSTLELGDSALYLCASRDRYNEQFFGPGTRLTVL.

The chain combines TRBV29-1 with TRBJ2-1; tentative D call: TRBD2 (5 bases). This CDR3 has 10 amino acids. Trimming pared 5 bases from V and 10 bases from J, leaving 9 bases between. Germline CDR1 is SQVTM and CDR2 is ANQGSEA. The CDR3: CSVYREEQFF. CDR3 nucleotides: TGCAGCGTTTACCGGGAAGAGCAGTTCTTC.